The sequence of this T cell receptor beta chain was determined in a study of tumor-infiltrating lymphocytes in primary liver carcinoma. General study results and limits: Compared with blood, tumor repertoires held significantly more in their top 250 clones.

In regard to this clonotype: The target antigen is unknown. A read error may be the cause here, since a much bigger clone is one base away.

Germline CDR1 reads SGHDT; CDR2 reads YYEEEE. The CDR3 is 15 amino acids. Trimming stripped 8 bases from V and 1 base from J, with 19 bases between. Starting from 500 ng of total RNA, TCR beta cDNA was produced with a primer in the constant region. The TCR beta library was amplified through three nested multiplex PCR rounds in a modified ARM-PCR procedure. Investigators reported that the first two PCR rounds, at around 11 cycles each, used TRBV1-TRBV30 forward primers with a C-beta reverse primer. From the multiplex PCR reads, TCRdb called clonotypes with MiXCR, one entry per CDR3 protein. The sample has fewer than 250,000 distinct CDR3 sequences, 65% seen once. The source of the blood RNA was unsorted whole blood, and germline DNA was extracted as well.

The J gene is TRBJ2-7, the V gene TRBV5-6; TRBD1 might be the D (7 bases). The sequenced sample was peripheral blood. The TCR comes from a woman in her fifties or sixties with primary liver carcinoma and hepatitis B virus infection. The CDR3 nucleotides are TGTGCCAGGAGCCTCGGGCCAGGGGGGTCCTACGAGCAGTACTTC. It is translated as CARSLGPGGSYEQYF. Looking up the rest from reference TRBV5-6 and TRBJ2-7 gives the full variable domain: DAGVTQSPTHLIKTRGQQVTLRCSPKSGHDTVSWYQQALGQGPQFIFQYYEEEERQRGNFPDRFSGHQFPNYSSELNVNALLLGDSALYLCARSLGPGGSYEQYFGPGTRLTVT.